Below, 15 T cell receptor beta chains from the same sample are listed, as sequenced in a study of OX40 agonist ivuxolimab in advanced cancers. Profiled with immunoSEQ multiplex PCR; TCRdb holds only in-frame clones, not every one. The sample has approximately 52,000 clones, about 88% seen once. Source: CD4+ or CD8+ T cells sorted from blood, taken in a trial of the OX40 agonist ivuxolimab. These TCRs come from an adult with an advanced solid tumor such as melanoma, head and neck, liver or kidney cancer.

CDR3 nucleotides: TGTGCCAGCAGCCGGGGACTAGAAGAGACCCAGTACTTC. It codes for CASSRGLEETQYF. The gene calls are TRBV5-4 and TRBJ2-5; 8 bases match TRBD2. The CDR3 is made up of 13 amino acids. Trimming at V came to 4 bases and at J to 3 bases, leaving 2 bases not matched to a gene. Germline lookup yields CDR1 SGHNT and CDR2 YYREEE (reference sequence).

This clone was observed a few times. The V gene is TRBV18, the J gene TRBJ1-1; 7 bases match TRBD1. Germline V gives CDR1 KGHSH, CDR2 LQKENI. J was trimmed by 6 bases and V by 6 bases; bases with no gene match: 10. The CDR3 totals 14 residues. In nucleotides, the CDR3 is TGTGCCAGCTCGGTGGAGACAGGGTCCTCTGAAGCTTTCTTT. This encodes CASSVETGSSEAFF.

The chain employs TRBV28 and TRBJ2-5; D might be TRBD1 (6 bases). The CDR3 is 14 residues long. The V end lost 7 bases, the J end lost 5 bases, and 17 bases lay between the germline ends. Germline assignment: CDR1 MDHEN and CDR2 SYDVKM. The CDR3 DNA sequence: TGTGCCAGCAAGCTAGGGGGATCGGGGGAGACCCAGTACTTC. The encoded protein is CASKLGGSGETQYF.

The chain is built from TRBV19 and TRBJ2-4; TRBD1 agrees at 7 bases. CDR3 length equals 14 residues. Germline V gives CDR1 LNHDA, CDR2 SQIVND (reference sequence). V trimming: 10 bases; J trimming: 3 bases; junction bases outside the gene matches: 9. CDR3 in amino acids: CATSAGDSKNIQYF. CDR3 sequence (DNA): TGTGCCACCTCCGCCGGGGACAGCAAAAACATTCAGTACTTC.

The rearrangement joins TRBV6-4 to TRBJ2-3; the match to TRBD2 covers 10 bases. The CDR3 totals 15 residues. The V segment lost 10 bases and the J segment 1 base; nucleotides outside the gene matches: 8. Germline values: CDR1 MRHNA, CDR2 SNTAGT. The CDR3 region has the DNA TGTGCCACATCGAGAGCGGGAGGGGGCACAGATACGCAGTATTTT. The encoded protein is CATSRAGGGTDTQYF.

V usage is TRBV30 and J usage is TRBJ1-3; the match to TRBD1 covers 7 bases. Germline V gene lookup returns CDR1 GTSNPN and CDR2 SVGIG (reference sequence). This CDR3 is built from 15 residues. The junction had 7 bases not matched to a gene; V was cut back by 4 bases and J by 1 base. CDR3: CAWTGPGGSGNTIYF. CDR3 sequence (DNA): TGTGCCTGGACCGGTCCAGGGGGTTCTGGAAACACCATATATTTT.

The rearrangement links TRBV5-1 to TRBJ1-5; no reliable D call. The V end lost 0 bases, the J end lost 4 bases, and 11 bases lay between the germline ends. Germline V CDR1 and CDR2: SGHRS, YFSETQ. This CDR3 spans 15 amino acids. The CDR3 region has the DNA TGCGCCAGCAGCTTGGACGGGAGCGGGAATCAGCCCCAGCATTTT. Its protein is CASSLDGSGNQPQHF.

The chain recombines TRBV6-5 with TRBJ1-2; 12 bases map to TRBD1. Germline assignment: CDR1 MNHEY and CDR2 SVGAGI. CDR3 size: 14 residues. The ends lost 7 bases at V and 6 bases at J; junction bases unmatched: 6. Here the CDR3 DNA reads TGTGCCAGCACCAGGGACAGGGGGCCAAATGGCTACACCTTC. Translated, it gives CASTRDRGPNGYTF.

The CDR3 loop reads CASSDRQGSYEQYF. DNA for the CDR3: TGTGCCAGCAGTGATAGACAGGGCAGCTACGAGCAGTACTTC. V usage is TRBV25-1 and J usage is TRBJ2-7; the match to TRBD1 covers 7 bases. CDR1 MGHDK and CDR2 SYGVNS come from the germline V gene. Losses at the gene ends were 3 bases for V and 3 bases for J; bases not matched to a gene: 5. The CDR3 is 14 residues long.

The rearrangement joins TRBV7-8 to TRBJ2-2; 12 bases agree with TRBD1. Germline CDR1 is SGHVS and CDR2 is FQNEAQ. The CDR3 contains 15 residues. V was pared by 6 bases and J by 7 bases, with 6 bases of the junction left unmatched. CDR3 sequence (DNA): TGTGCCAGCAGGAACCGGGACAGGGGGCGCGGGGAGCTGTTTTTT. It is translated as CASRNRDRGRGELFF. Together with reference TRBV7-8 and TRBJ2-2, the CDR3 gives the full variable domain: GAGVSQSPRYKVAKRGQDVALRCDPISGHVSLFWYQQALGQGPEFLTYFQNEAQLDKSGLPSDRFFAERPEGSVSTLKIQRTQQEDSAVYLCASRNRDRGRGELFFGEGSRLTVL.

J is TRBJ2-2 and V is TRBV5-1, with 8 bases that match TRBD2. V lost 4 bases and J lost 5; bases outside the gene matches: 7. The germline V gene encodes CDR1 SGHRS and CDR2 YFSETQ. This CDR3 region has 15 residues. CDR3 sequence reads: CASSPPGGGTGELFF. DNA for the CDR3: TGCGCCAGCAGCCCCCCCGGGGGGGGGACCGGGGAGCTGTTTTTT.

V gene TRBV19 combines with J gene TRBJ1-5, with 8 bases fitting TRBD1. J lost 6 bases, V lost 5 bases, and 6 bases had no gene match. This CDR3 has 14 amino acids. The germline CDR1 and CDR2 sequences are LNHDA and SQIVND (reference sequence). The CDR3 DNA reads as TGTGCCAGTAGTGACAGGGGCTGGAGTCAGCCCCAGCATTTT. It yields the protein CASSDRGWSQPQHF.

The CDR3 DNA reads TGTGCTAGTGCCCCGTGGGACAATGAGCAGTTCTTC. It is translated as CASAPWDNEQFF. The genes are TRBV12-5 and TRBJ2-1; D is ambiguous. V was shortened by 7 bases and J by 5 bases, with 9 bases between the two germline ends. The CDR3 contains 12 residues. CDR1 and CDR2 from the germline V gene are LGHNT and FRNRAP.

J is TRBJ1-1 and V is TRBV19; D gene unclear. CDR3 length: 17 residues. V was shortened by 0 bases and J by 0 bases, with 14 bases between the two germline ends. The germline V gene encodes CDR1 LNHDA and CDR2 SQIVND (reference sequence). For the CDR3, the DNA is TGTGCCAGTAGTATAGATCCTTCTTCAACCTTGAACACTGAAGCTTTCTTT. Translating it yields CASSIDPSSTLNTEAFF.

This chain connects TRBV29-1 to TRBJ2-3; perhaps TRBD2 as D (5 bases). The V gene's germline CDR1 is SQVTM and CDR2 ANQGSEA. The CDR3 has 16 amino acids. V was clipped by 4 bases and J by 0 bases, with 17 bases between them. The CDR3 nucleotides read TGCAGCGTTGGGTCCCTCCGGGGTTTTAGCACAGATACGCAGTATTTT. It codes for CSVGSLRGFSTDTQYF.